These 26 T cell receptor beta chains were all obtained from the same sample, sequenced in a study of shared clonotypes between healthy human individuals. Method: immunoSEQ multiplex PCR; TCRdb's copy keeps in-frame clones and lacks some. Seen here are about 530,000 clones, 90% to 97% observed once, and the top ten hold 0.055% to 0.075%. The sample taken for sequencing was naive CD4+ T cells sorted from blood. The subset here: CD45RA+ positively selected. The receptors shown here come from a woman younger than 45 in good health.

The V and J genes are TRBV13 and TRBJ2-1, with D uncertain. Looked up from germline, CDR1 is PRHDT and CDR2 is FYEKMQ (reference sequence). V gave up 1 base and J gave up 8 bases, with 12 bases separating them. The CDR3 runs 14 residues. The CDR3 nucleotides are TGTGCCAGCAGCTTAGTGTTCGGTGGAGATGAGCAGTTCTTC. Encoded protein: CASSLVFGGDEQFF.

J is TRBJ2-1 and V is TRBV5-1; 9 bases agree with TRBD2. Trimming at V came to 2 bases and at J to 8 bases, leaving 11 bases not matched to a gene. This CDR3 is 16 amino acids long. Germline V CDR1 and CDR2: SGHRS, YFSETQ. This CDR3 reads CASSFLAGGPRHEQFF. The CDR3 DNA follows: TGCGCCAGCAGCTTTCTGGCGGGAGGGCCTCGGCATGAGCAGTTCTTC.

V is TRBV2 and J is TRBJ1-4; the match to TRBD1 covers 8 bases. This CDR3 spans 13 amino acids. Trimming cost V 11 bases and J 12 bases; bases outside gene matches: 14. Germline V gives CDR1 SNHLY, CDR2 FYNNEI. The DNA for the CDR3 is TGTGCCGGCTCCAGGGGGACAGGACAGGAACTGTTTTTT. Amino acid sequence: CAGSRGTGQELFF.

The V call is TRBV2, the J call TRBJ2-2; 8 nucleotides agree with TRBD2. CDR3 size: 16 residues. V shed 5 bases and J 1 base; nucleotides not matched to a gene: 6. The germline gives CDR1 SNHLY, CDR2 FYNNEI. Here the CDR3 DNA reads TGTGCCAGCAGTTTCGCGGGAGGCGGGAACACCGGGGAGCTGTTTTTT. This gives the protein CASSFAGGGNTGELFF.

The chain is built from TRBV18 and TRBJ2-2; D gene uncertain. V lost 3 bases, J lost 7 bases, and 12 bases lay in between. The V gene's germline CDR1 is KGHSH and CDR2 LQKENI. The CDR3 contains 14 residues. Here the CDR3 DNA reads TGTGCCAGCTCACCTTTGGCAGAAAACGGGGAGCTGTTTTTT. Translated, it gives CASSPLAENGELFF.

This clone was seen just once. This chain links TRBV5-8 with TRBJ1-5, with D possibly TRBD1 on 5 matching bases. Trimming pared 1 base from V and 5 bases from J, leaving 10 bases between. The CDR3 extends over 14 amino acids. Germline-derived CDR1 and CDR2 are SGHTS and YDEGEE. CDR3 in amino acids: CASSLIDRDQPQHF. CDR3 sequence (DNA): TGTGCCAGCAGCTTGATCGACAGAGATCAGCCCCAGCATTTT.

As regards this clone: This sample also contains other DNA sequences that code for the same CDR3. The rearrangement links TRBV28 to TRBJ2-5; perhaps TRBD2 as D (5 bases). CDR1 MDHEN and CDR2 SYDVKM come from the germline V gene. The CDR3 covers 12 residues. V lost 1 base and J lost 5, with 5 bases in between. Written as DNA, the CDR3 is TGTGCCAGCAGTTTATCGGGGGAGACCCAGTACTTC. Translating gives CASSLSGETQYF.

V gene TRBV6-6 combines with J gene TRBJ2-5, with 10 bases lining up with TRBD1. V was clipped by 10 bases and J by 5 bases; unmatched bases: 10. Germline-derived CDR1 and CDR2 are MNHNY and SVGAGI (reference sequence). The CDR3 has 14 amino acids. The CDR3 DNA is TGTGCCACCTTGGGACAGGGGCGAGGGGAGACCCAGTACTTC. Translated: CATLGQGRGETQYF.

This sequence joins TRBV29-1 and TRBJ2-2; 9 nucleotides line up with TRBD1. Germline V gives CDR1 SQVTM, CDR2 ANQGSEA. The CDR3 extends over 15 amino acids. J was trimmed by 4 bases and V by 7 bases; bases with no gene match: 10. The CDR3 protein is CSAGTGSFATGELFF. CDR3 coding DNA: TGCAGCGCCGGGACAGGGTCGTTTGCCACCGGGGAGCTGTTTTTT.

The gene calls are TRBV10-1 and TRBJ1-1; possible D gene TRBD1, 6 bases. CDR1 and CDR2 (germline): WNHNN, SYGVQD (reference sequence). The germline V and J ends were trimmed by 0 bases and 5 bases, with 16 bases remaining between them. The CDR3 loop spans 16 amino acids. The CDR3, as DNA: TGCGCCAGCAGTGAGTCGGGAACAGGGAGGTTTACTGAAGCTTTCTTT. Translating gives CASSESGTGRFTEAFF.

The genes are TRBV6-5 and TRBJ2-3; 7 positions agree with TRBD2. The CDR3 has 14 residues. Germline-derived CDR1 and CDR2 are MNHEY and SVGAGI. The ends lost 5 bases at V and 1 base at J; junction bases unmatched: 3. CDR3 residues: CASSPSGGTDTQYF. The CDR3 nucleotides read TGTGCCAGCAGTCCTAGCGGTGGCACAGATACGCAGTATTTT.

CDR3 region: CATLGGRPPYEQYF. The CDR3 DNA is TGTGCCACTTTGGGGGGCAGGCCGCCCTACGAGCAGTACTTC. This chain joins TRBV28 and TRBJ2-7, with D possibly being TRBD1 or TRBD2 (6 bases each). The ends were cut back, 10 bases at V and 2 bases at J, with 18 bases in the middle. Per germline, CDR1 MDHEN and CDR2 SYDVKM. This CDR3 is 14 amino acids long. The variable domain in full, completed from reference TRBV28 and TRBJ2-7, reads DVKVTQSSRYLVKRTGEKVFLECVQDMDHENMFWYRQDPGLGLRLIYFSYDVKMKEKGDIPEGYSVSREKKERFSLILESASTNQTSMYLCATLGGRPPYEQYFGPGTRLTVT.

The gene calls are TRBV5-6 and TRBJ2-7; D ambiguous. Trimming took 1 base from V and 0 from J, leaving 20 bases between them. CDR1 is SGHDT, CDR2 YYEEEE, per germline. The length of the CDR3 is 18 residues. This CDR3 is CASSLFAREQRSSYEQYF. The CDR3 DNA follows: TGTGCCAGCAGCTTGTTCGCCAGAGAACAAAGGAGCTCCTACGAGCAGTACTTC.

The rearrangement links TRBV11-2 to TRBJ2-7, with D perhaps TRBD2 (5 bases). The germline V gene encodes CDR1 SGHAT and CDR2 FQNNGV. The CDR3 is 14 amino acids. Trimming cost V 5 bases and J 1 base, with 12 bases left between them. The CDR3, as DNA: TGTGCCAGCAGCCCCACTCGGGGTTCCTACGAGCAGTACTTC. Its protein product is CASSPTRGSYEQYF.

The rearrangement uses TRBV7-2 and TRBJ1-2, with D possibly TRBD1 on 6 matching bases. Germline loops: CDR1 SGHTA, CDR2 FQGNSA. The CDR3 length is 15 residues. Trimming took 5 bases from V and 1 from J, leaving 14 bases between them. CDR3 in amino acids: CASSPIRGRNYGYTF. In DNA form, the CDR3 reads TGTGCCAGCAGCCCCATTCGGGGGCGTAACTATGGCTACACCTTC.

A note on this clone: The sample carries other DNA sequences with the same CDR3. The genes are TRBV18 and TRBJ2-1; D gene uncertain. The CDR3 runs 14 residues. Germline loops: CDR1 KGHSH, CDR2 LQKENI. The germline V and J ends were trimmed by 3 bases and 4 bases, with 10 bases remaining between them. The CDR3 spells CASSPGRSYNEQFF. The DNA of the CDR3 is TGTGCCAGCTCACCGGGTCGCAGTTACAATGAGCAGTTCTTC.

The chain has TRBV19 and TRBJ1-2, with D unclear. V shed 2 bases and J shed 8 bases, with 6 bases lying between them. The CDR3 totals 11 residues. Germline V lookup: CDR1 LNHDA, CDR2 SQIVND (reference sequence). The CDR3 here is CASSIKFGYTF. The CDR3 nucleotides are TGTGCCAGTAGTATAAAGTTCGGCTACACCTTC. Looking up the rest from reference TRBV19 and TRBJ1-2 gives the full variable domain: DGGITQSPKYLFRKEGQNVTLSCEQNLNHDAMYWYRQDPGQGLRLIYYSQIVNDFQKGDIAEGYSVSREKKESFPLTVTSAQKNPTAFYLCASSIKFGYTFGSGTRLTVV.

This chain uses TRBV28 with TRBJ2-7; TRBD1 might be the D (5 bases). V was cut by 1 base and J by 5 bases, with 21 bases left in between. The germline V gene encodes CDR1 MDHEN and CDR2 SYDVKM. The CDR3 spans 17 residues. The CDR3 nucleotides are TGTGCCAGCAGTTTATCAACAGGAATAGGGTTCTCTGACGAGCAGTACTTC. The encoded protein is CASSLSTGIGFSDEQYF. Variable domain in full (rest from reference TRBV28 and TRBJ2-7): DVKVTQSSRYLVKRTGEKVFLECVQDMDHENMFWYRQDPGLGLRLIYFSYDVKMKEKGDIPEGYSVSREKKERFSLILESASTNQTSMYLCASSLSTGIGFSDEQYFGPGTRLTVT.

This clone was detected only once. This sequence joins TRBV13 and TRBJ1-5; 7 nucleotides line up with TRBD1. The V gene end was trimmed by 1 base and the J gene end by 2 bases; junction bases not matched to a gene: 14. The CDR3 spans 19 residues. The germline V gene has CDR1 PRHDT and CDR2 FYEKMQ (reference sequence). The DNA of the CDR3 is TGTGCCAGCAGCTTAGCGGCAGGGGGTCGGAAAGTGCGCAATCAGCCCCAGCATTTT. This encodes CASSLAAGGRKVRNQPQHF.

The chain joins TRBV7-8 to TRBJ2-7; TRBD2 might be the D (5 bases). Looked up from germline, CDR1 is SGHVS and CDR2 is FQNEAQ. The CDR3 totals 17 residues. Trimming stripped 1 base from V and 5 bases from J, with 21 bases between. The CDR3: CASSLGPPTGIFHEQYF. Here the CDR3 DNA reads TGTGCCAGCAGCTTAGGTCCGCCTACGGGAATTTTCCACGAGCAGTACTTC.

This clone was found once. This rearrangement joins TRBV2 to TRBJ2-3; TRBD1 matches at 7 bases. There are 13 residues in the CDR3. Per germline, CDR1 SNHLY and CDR2 FYNNEI. CDR3 sequence reads: CANRDSIPDTQYF. The CDR3 bases are TGTGCTAACCGGGACAGCATCCCAGATACGCAGTATTTT.

The rearrangement joins TRBV28 to TRBJ1-4, with TRBD1 as a possible D gene (6 bases). CDR1 is MDHEN, CDR2 SYDVKM, per germline. The length of the CDR3 is 16 residues. The V gene lost 3 bases and the J gene lost 10 bases, with 21 bases spanning the gap. In DNA, the CDR3 is TGTGCCAGCAGTTTCCGAACTAACACAGGGTTAGGAAAACTGTTTTTT. Translation gives CASSFRTNTGLGKLFF.

The V gene is TRBV29-1, the J gene TRBJ2-2; no clear D. The CDR3 is 12 residues long. V lost 4 bases, J lost 5 bases, and 8 bases lay in between. Germline values: CDR1 SQVTM, CDR2 ANQGSEA. The CDR3 protein is CSVVSATGELFF. CDR3 bases: TGCAGCGTTGTCAGTGCAACCGGGGAGCTGTTTTTT.

In DNA form, the CDR3 reads TGTGCCAGTAGAGAACAGGGGTATCAGCCCCAGCATTTT. Translated, it gives CASREQGYQPQHF. The J gene is TRBJ1-5, the V gene TRBV19; 7 nucleotides align to TRBD1. Germline V gives CDR1 LNHDA, CDR2 SQIVND (reference sequence). The CDR3 covers 13 residues. Unmatched junction bases numbered 4, after V lost 6 bases and J lost 5 bases.

V gene TRBV28 combines with J gene TRBJ1-3; D not resolved. V was pared by 5 bases and J by 0 bases, with 5 bases between. Germline CDR1 is MDHEN and CDR2 is SYDVKM. This CDR3 region has 13 residues. CDR3 sequence (DNA): TGTGCCAGCAGTAGAACCTCTGGAAACACCATATATTTT. Its translation is CASSRTSGNTIYF.

This chain uses TRBV6-6 with TRBJ2-3, with D possibly being TRBD2 (5 bases). Trimming stripped 2 bases from V and 4 bases from J, with 10 bases between. CDR3 length equals 14 residues. Per the germline V gene, CDR1 is MNHNY and CDR2 is SVGAGI (reference sequence). CDR3 sequence: CASSYLGGPDTQYF. The CDR3 DNA follows: TGTGCCAGCAGTTACCTGGGCGGGCCAGATACGCAGTATTTT.